This TCR beta chain was sequenced in a study of blood T cell repertoires in COVID-19. For the study at large: PBMCs, B-cell-depleted T cells, or T cells were the source of the cDNA or gDNA that made up the material.

Data came from immunoSEQ multiplex PCR; TCRdb stores just in-frame clones and leaves some out. The profile shows approximately 110,000 clones, 80% to 95% of them singletons. Recruited during active infection, patients (from Seattle) were subsequently followed longitudinally. The germline gives CDR1 SGDLS, CDR2 YYNGEE. The germline V and J ends were trimmed by 6 bases and 0 bases, with 12 bases remaining between them. The CDR3 contains 14 residues. The chain uses TRBV9 and TRBJ1-2; D might be TRBD1 (6 bases). The TCR sequence derives from a man aged 45-65 years with COVID-19, enrolled during active disease. The sample was peripheral blood. The CDR3 protein is CASNLGGSNYGYTF. The CDR3 DNA sequence: TGTGCCAGCAACCTAGGGGGTTCTAACTATGGCTACACCTTC.